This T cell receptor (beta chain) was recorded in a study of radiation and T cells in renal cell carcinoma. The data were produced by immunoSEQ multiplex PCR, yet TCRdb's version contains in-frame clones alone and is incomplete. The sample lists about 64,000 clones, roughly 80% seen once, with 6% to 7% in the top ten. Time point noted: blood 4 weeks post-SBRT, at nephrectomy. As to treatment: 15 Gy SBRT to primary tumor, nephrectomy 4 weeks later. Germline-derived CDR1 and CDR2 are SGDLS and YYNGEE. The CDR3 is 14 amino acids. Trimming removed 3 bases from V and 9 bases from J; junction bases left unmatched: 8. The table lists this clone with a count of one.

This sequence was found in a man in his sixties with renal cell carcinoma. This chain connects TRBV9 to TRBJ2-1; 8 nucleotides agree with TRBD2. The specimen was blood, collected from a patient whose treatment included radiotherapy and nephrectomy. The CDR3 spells CASSARTSIGEQFF. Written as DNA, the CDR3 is TGTGCCAGCAGCGCCCGGACTAGCATCGGTGAGCAGTTCTTC. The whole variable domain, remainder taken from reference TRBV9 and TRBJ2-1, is DSGVTQTPKHLITATGQRVTLRCSPRSGDLSVYWYQQSLDQGLQFLIQYYNGEERAKGNILERFSAQQFPDLHSELNLSSLELGDSALYFCASSARTSIGEQFFGPGTRLTVL.